This passage covers 25 T cell receptor beta chains from one sample sequenced in a study of regulatory T cells in long-lasting Graves disease. In building TCR beta libraries, iRepertoire HTBI primers were used together with Arm-PCR of CDR3 regions. TCRdb used MiXCR to reprocess the multiplex PCR reads, holding one entry per CDR3 protein. The sample yields roughly 450,000 distinct CDR3 sequences, 23% seen once. Described time point: persistent/refractory GD, antithyroid drugs over 5 years with positive TRAb. Making the TCR library involved RNA that had been extracted from PBMCs. The sample here was peripheral blood mononuclear cells (PBMCs), taken when the disease was refractory, from a patient treated with antithyroid drugs. These receptors all stem from a female donor with Graves disease.

The V call is TRBV7-9, the J call TRBJ2-2; TRBD2 agrees at 7 bases. The CDR3 contains 15 residues. Losses at the gene ends were 5 bases for V and 4 bases for J; bases not matched to a gene: 7. Germline V gives CDR1 SEHNR, CDR2 FQNEAQ (reference sequence). The CDR3, as DNA: TGTGCCAGCAGCCGGGTAGCTAGCGGCACCGGGGAGCTGTTTTTT. It specifies CASSRVASGTGELFF.

This clonotype has a handful of counts. J is TRBJ2-5 and V is TRBV3-1, with D perhaps TRBD2 (5 bases). Germline lookup yields CDR1 LGHDT and CDR2 YNNKEL (reference sequence). V was shortened by 1 base and J by 5 bases, with 17 bases between the two germline ends. CDR3 size: 16 residues. The CDR3 region has the DNA TGTGCCAGCAGCCAAGGGACTGCCCCTCTAAGGGAGACCCAGTACTTC. Protein product: CASSQGTAPLRETQYF.

This clonotype has a count of ten or more. V usage is TRBV11-2 and J usage is TRBJ2-5, with 11 bases aligning to TRBD2. The trim removed 5 bases at V and 11 bases at J, leaving 7 bases unmatched. Germline lookup yields CDR1 SGHAT and CDR2 FQNNGV. The CDR3 covers 13 residues. The DNA for the CDR3 is TGTGCCAGCAGCCAGACTAGCGGGGCCACGCAGTACTTC. Protein sequence: CASSQTSGATQYF.

This clonotype has at least ten counts. V gene TRBV7-2 combines with J gene TRBJ2-5, with a weak D call TRBD2 (6 bases). Germline-derived CDR1 and CDR2 are SGHTA and FQGNSA. The CDR3 is 15 amino acids. V was trimmed by 1 base and J by 5 bases, leaving 14 bases between them. CDR3 nucleotide sequence: TGTGCCAGCAGCTTAGTTTTGCGGGGCGGGGAGACCCAGTACTTC. Protein product: CASSLVLRGGETQYF. The entire variable domain, with the rest obtained from reference TRBV7-2 and TRBJ2-5, is as follows: GAGVSQSPSNKVTEKGKDVELRCDPISGHTALYWYRQSLGQGLEFLIYFQGNSAPDKSGLPSDRFSAERTGGSVSTLTIQRTQQEDSAVYLCASSLVLRGGETQYFGPGTRLLVL.

To note about this clonotype: This may come from a read error, since a much larger clone is one base off. The CDR3 carries no conserved terminal phenylalanine or tryptophan, so it likely arises from a read error. The CDR3 spells CASSPWLKGLSYTS. The CDR3 DNA reads as TGTGCCAGCAGCCCTTGGCTCAAAGGGTTGAGCTACACCTCC. J is TRBJ1-2 and V is TRBV11-2; D unclear. V gave up 5 bases and J gave up 9 bases, with 19 bases separating them. The germline V gene encodes CDR1 SGHAT and CDR2 FQNNGV. This CDR3 is 14 amino acids long.

The sample holds a few counts of this clonotype. The rearrangement uses TRBV28 and TRBJ1-3; D may be TRBD1 (6 bases). The CDR3 totals 16 residues. Per germline, CDR1 MDHEN and CDR2 SYDVKM. Between the trimmed V and J ends, which lost 5 bases and 5 bases, there was a span of 19 bases. The chain's CDR3 is CASSPALARGRNTIYF. For the CDR3, the DNA is TGTGCCAGCAGTCCAGCCCTCGCCAGGGGTCGAAACACCATATATTTT.

In this sample, this clonotype turned up many times. The chain carries TRBV30 and TRBJ1-2, with D hard to call. This CDR3 has 12 residues. Germline loops: CDR1 GTSNPN, CDR2 SVGIG (reference sequence). V was shortened by 0 bases and J by 8 bases, with 10 bases between the two germline ends. CDR3 residues: CAWSVSGSGYTF. The CDR3 coding sequence is TGTGCCTGGAGTGTATCCGGGAGCGGCTACACCTTC.

This clonotype was counted between two and nine times. This chain joins TRBV20-1 and TRBJ2-1; 9 bases agree with TRBD2. CDR3 length: 16 residues. Trimming at V came to 6 bases and at J to 7 bases, leaving 16 bases not matched to a gene. Germline loops: CDR1 DFQATT, CDR2 SNEGSKA (reference sequence). The CDR3 nucleotides read TGCAGTGCCCAGGGCTCTAGCGGGATAACTCGTAATGAGCAGTTCTTC. Protein sequence: CSAQGSSGITRNEQFF.

This clonotype was picked up a small number of times. CDR3 DNA sequence: TGTGCCAGCAGCCAGAATACGGACAGGGACGGGGAGCAGTTCTTC. This codes for CASSQNTDRDGEQFF. The chain recombines TRBV7-2 with TRBJ2-1, with 8 positions matching TRBD1. V lost 5 bases to trimming and J lost 10 bases; unmatched junction nucleotides: 13. Germline CDR1 and CDR2: SGHTA and FQGNSA. CDR3 length equals 15 residues.

This chain connects TRBV12-3 or TRBV12-4 to TRBJ1-1; D may be TRBD1 (5 bases). The CDR3 sequence is 14 residues long. Trimming stripped 1 base from V and 3 bases from J, with 9 bases between. CDR3 region: CASSLESRDTEAFF. In DNA, the CDR3 is TGTGCCAGCAGTTTAGAGAGCAGGGACACTGAAGCTTTCTTT.

The chain uses TRBV20-1 and TRBJ2-7, with 9 positions matching TRBD1. The CDR3 has 15 residues. Germline assignment: CDR1 DFQATT and CDR2 SNEGSKA (reference sequence). Trimming took 0 bases from V and 4 from J; bases not matched to a gene: 7. DNA for the CDR3: TGCAGTGCTAGAGATAGCAACAGGGGGCATTACGAGCAGTACTTC. The encoded protein is CSARDSNRGHYEQYF.

The CDR3 loop reads CASSQSGKRGNTIYF. The CDR3 region has the DNA TGTGCCAGCAGCCAATCCGGGAAACGTGGAAACACCATATATTTT. The chain recombines TRBV3-1 with TRBJ1-3, with D uncertain. Deletions cut 2 bases from V and 3 bases from J, with 11 bases between. This CDR3 contains 15 residues. Germline V gene lookup returns CDR1 LGHDT and CDR2 YNNKEL (reference sequence).

This clonotype was seen repeatedly, ten times or more. The chain is built from TRBV6-1 and TRBJ1-2, with D perhaps matching TRBD1 (5 bases). V was clipped by 8 bases and J by 4 bases, with 26 bases between them. This CDR3 has 17 residues. Germline V gene lookup returns CDR1 MNHNS and CDR2 SASEGT. Here the CDR3 reads CASHRGTTFNRGYGYTF. The CDR3, as DNA: TGTGCCAGCCACCGGGGGACCACATTCAACCGCGGCTATGGCTACACCTTC.

As regards this clonotype: This may be a read error: a much more frequent sequence differs by one nucleotide. V and J are TRBV28 and TRBJ2-5, with 8 bases that match TRBD1. Trimming at V came to 4 bases and at J to 5 bases, leaving 6 bases not matched to a gene. Germline V gene data show CDR1 as MDHEN and CDR2 as SYDVKM. The CDR3 length is 14 residues. In DNA, the CDR3 is TGTGCCAGCAGTTCGACAGGGGTACCTGAGACCCAGTACTTC. It yields the protein CASSSTGVPETQYF.

As to this clonotype: A clone one base away is much larger, so this may be a read error. V and J are TRBV6-1 and TRBJ1-6, with 9 bases lining up with TRBD1. The CDR3 loop spans 13 amino acids. Trimming at V came to 11 bases and at J to 9 bases, leaving 8 bases not matched to a gene. Germline V gene lookup returns CDR1 MNHNS and CDR2 SASEGT. The CDR3 here is CAGNNRGLSPLHF. Written as DNA, the CDR3 is TGTGCCGGCAACAACAGGGGGCTTTCACCCCTCCACTTT.

This chain joins TRBV18 and TRBJ1-6; D unresolved. Looked up from germline, CDR1 is KGHSH and CDR2 is LQKENI. V was pared by 3 bases and J by 8 bases, with 14 bases between. This CDR3 is 15 amino acids long. The CDR3 spells CASSPGISGDSPLHF. DNA for the CDR3: TGTGCCAGCTCACCCGGAATTAGTGGGGATTCACCCCTCCACTTT.

The chain carries TRBV12-3 or TRBV12-4 and TRBJ2-2, with 13 bases matching TRBD2. This CDR3 spans 17 amino acids. With 8 bases clipped from V and 8 bases from J, the junction kept 14 bases outside the gene matches. The CDR3 DNA is TGTGCCAGCCACGCGCCCGGGACTAGCGGGGTCGGGGGGGAGCTGTTTTTT. Translation gives CASHAPGTSGVGGELFF.

The rearrangement uses TRBV10-3 and TRBJ2-7; TRBD1 might be the D (6 bases). This CDR3 has 13 amino acids. The germline CDR1 and CDR2 sequences are ENHRY and SYGVKD. The V end lost 3 bases, the J end lost 2 bases, and 8 bases lay between the germline ends. The CDR3 reads CAISDRGPYEQYF. CDR3 nucleotide sequence: TGTGCCATCAGTGACAGGGGCCCCTACGAGCAGTACTTC.

This clonotype was recorded many times. This rearrangement joins TRBV5-1 to TRBJ1-4; D not resolved. The V end lost 4 bases, the J end lost 6 bases, and 10 bases lay between the germline ends. Germline-derived CDR1 and CDR2 are SGHRS and YFSETQ. The CDR3 covers 13 residues. This chain's CDR3 is CASSLNLDEKLFF. The CDR3 bases are TGCGCCAGCAGCCTTAATCTGGATGAAAAACTGTTTTTT.

This clonotype was detected only a few times. The CDR3 loop is CASSYPFIHSGITYTGELFF. The CDR3 nucleotides are TGTGCCAGCAGTTACCCCTTTATACATAGCGGGATAACATACACCGGGGAGCTGTTTTTT. The rearrangement links TRBV6-2 or TRBV6-3 to TRBJ2-2; 8 positions match TRBD2. The CDR3 sequence is 20 residues long. The trim removed 2 bases at V and 3 bases at J, leaving 17 bases unmatched. Germline V lookup: CDR1 MNHEY, CDR2 SVGEGT.

This clonotype was picked up a small number of times. The V and J genes are TRBV30 and TRBJ2-7; tentative D call: TRBD1 (6 bases). The CDR3 runs 12 residues. V was clipped by 2 bases and J by 7 bases, with 12 bases between them. Germline V lookup: CDR1 GTSNPN, CDR2 SVGIG (reference sequence). Written as DNA, the CDR3 is TGTGCCTGGAGTCTCAGGGGTCGGGAGCAGTACTTC. Encoded protein: CAWSLRGREQYF.

The chain recombines TRBV20-1 with TRBJ1-5; maybe TRBD1 (6 bases). The germline gives CDR1 DFQATT, CDR2 SNEGSKA (reference sequence). The CDR3 is 16 residues long. The ends were cut back, 5 bases at V and 6 bases at J, with 23 bases in the middle. For the CDR3, the DNA is TGCAGTGCTGGTAACTCCGGGACAATCCGTTCTCAGCCCCAGCATTTT. It yields the protein CSAGNSGTIRSQPQHF.

The chain links TRBV7-2 to TRBJ1-2, with TRBD1 matching 8 bases. V shed 4 bases and J 3 bases; nucleotides not matched to a gene: 4. Germline values: CDR1 SGHTA, CDR2 FQGNSA. The CDR3 is 14 amino acids. CDR3 protein: CASSSRQGHYGYTF. The CDR3 nucleotides are TGTGCCAGCAGCTCCCGACAGGGGCACTATGGCTACACCTTC.

The V and J genes are TRBV12-3 or TRBV12-4 and TRBJ1-5; D not resolved. The CDR3 sequence is 15 residues long. Trimming pared 6 bases from V and 2 bases from J, leaving 14 bases between. CDR3 amino acids: CASRNGRWGNQPQHF. In DNA, the CDR3 is TGTGCCAGCAGAAACGGAAGATGGGGCAATCAGCCCCAGCATTTT.

The sample holds a few counts of this clonotype. J is TRBJ2-7 and V is TRBV5-6; D is undetermined. V lost 0 bases and J lost 7, with 11 bases in between. Germline assignment: CDR1 SGHDT and CDR2 YYEEEE. The CDR3 spans 13 residues. CDR3 loop: CASSLGRAGEQYF. The DNA of the CDR3 is TGTGCCAGCAGCTTGGGACGGGCTGGGGAGCAGTACTTC.